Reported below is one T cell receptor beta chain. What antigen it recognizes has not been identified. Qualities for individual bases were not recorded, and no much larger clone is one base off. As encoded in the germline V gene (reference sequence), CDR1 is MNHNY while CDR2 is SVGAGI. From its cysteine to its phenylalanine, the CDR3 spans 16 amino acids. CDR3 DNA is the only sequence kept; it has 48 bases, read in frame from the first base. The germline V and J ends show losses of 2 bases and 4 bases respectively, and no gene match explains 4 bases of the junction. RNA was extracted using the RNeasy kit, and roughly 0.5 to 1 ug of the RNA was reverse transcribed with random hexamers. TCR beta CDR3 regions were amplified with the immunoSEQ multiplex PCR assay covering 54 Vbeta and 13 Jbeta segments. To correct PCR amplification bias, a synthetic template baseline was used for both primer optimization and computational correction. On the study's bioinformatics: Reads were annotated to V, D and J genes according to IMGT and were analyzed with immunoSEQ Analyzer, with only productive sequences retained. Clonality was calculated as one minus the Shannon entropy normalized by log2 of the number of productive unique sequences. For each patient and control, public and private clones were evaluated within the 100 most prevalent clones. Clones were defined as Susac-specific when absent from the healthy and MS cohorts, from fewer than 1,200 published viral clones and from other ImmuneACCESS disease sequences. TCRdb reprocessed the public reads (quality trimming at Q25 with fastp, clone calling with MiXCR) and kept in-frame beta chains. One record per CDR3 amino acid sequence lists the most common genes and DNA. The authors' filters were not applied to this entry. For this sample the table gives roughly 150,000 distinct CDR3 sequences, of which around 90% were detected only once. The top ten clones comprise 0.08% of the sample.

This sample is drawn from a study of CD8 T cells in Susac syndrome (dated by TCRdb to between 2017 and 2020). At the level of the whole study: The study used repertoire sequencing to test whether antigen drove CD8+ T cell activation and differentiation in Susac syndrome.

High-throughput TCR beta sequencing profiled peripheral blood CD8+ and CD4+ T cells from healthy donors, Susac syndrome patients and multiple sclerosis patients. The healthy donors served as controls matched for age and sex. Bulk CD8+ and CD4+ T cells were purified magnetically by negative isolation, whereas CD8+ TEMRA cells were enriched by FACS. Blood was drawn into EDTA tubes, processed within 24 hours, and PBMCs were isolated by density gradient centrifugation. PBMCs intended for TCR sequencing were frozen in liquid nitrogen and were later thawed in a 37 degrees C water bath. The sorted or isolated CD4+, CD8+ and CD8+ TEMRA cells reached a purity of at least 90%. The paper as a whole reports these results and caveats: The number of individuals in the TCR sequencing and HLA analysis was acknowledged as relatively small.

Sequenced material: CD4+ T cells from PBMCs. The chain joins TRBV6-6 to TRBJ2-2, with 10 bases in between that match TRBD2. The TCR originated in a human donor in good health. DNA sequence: TGTGCCAGCAGTTACGAGCCTAGCGGGGGCACCGGGGAGCTGTTTTTT. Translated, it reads CASSYEPSGGTGELFF.